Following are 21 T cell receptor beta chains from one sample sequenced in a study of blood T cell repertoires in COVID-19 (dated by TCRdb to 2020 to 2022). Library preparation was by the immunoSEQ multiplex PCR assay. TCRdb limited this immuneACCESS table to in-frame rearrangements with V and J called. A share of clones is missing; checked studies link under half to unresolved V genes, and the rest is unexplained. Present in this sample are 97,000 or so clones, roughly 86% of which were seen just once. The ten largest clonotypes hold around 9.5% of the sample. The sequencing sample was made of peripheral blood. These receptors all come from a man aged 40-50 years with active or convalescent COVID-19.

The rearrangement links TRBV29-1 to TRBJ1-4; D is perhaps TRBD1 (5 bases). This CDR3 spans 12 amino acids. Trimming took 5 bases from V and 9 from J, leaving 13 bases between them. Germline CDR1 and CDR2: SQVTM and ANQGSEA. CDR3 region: CSVLGGTQKLFF. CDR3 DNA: TGCAGCGTTCTCGGGGGTACTCAAAAACTGTTTTTT.

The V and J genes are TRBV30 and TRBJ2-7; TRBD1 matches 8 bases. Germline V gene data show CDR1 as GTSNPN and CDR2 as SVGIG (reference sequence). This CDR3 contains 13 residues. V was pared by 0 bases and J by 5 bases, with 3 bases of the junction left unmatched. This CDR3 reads CAWSVPGGHEQYF. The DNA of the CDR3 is TGTGCCTGGAGTGTACCAGGGGGCCACGAGCAGTACTTC.

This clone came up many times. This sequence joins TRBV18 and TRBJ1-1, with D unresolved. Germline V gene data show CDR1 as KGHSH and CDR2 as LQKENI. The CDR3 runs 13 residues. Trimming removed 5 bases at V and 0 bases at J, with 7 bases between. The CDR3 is CASSFDMNTEAFF. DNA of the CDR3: TGTGCCAGCTCATTCGACATGAACACTGAAGCTTTCTTT.

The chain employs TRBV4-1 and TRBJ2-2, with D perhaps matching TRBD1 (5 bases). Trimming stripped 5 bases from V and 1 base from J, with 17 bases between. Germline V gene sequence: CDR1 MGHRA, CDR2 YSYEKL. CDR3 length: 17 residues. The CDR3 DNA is TGCGCCAGCAGCAAGTTTCCTGGCAGGGAGAACACCGGGGAGCTGTTTTTT. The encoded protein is CASSKFPGRENTGELFF.

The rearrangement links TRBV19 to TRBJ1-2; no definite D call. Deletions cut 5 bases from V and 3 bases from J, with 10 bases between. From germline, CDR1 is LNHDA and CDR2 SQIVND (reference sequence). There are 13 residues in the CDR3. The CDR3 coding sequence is TGTGCCAGTAGTCCCAGGATAGACTATGGCTACACCTTC. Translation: CASSPRIDYGYTF.

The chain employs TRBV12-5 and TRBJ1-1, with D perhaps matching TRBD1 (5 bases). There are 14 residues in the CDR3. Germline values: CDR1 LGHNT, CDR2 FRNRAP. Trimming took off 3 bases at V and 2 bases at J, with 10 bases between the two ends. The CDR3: CASGFGGENTEAFF. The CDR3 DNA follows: TGTGCTAGTGGTTTTGGGGGGGAAAACACTGAAGCTTTCTTT. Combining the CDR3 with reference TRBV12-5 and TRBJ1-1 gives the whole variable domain DARVTQTPRHKVTEMGQEVTMRCQPILGHNTVFWYRQTMMQGLELLAYFRNRAPLDDSGMPKDRFSAEMPDATLATLKIQPSEPRDSAVYFCASGFGGENTEAFFGQGTRLTVV.

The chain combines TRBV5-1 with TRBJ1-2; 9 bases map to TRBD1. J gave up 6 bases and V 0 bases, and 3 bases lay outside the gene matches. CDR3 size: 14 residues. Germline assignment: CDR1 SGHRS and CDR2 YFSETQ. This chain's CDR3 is CASSLDRGRDGYTF. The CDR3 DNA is TGCGCCAGCAGCTTGGACAGGGGGCGAGATGGCTACACCTTC.

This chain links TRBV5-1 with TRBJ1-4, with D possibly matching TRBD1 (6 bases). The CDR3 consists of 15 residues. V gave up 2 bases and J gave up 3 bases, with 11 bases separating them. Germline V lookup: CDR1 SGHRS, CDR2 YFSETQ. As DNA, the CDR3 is TGCGCCAGCAGCTTTCAGGGGTCGGCTAATGAAAAACTGTTTTTT. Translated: CASSFQGSANEKLFF.

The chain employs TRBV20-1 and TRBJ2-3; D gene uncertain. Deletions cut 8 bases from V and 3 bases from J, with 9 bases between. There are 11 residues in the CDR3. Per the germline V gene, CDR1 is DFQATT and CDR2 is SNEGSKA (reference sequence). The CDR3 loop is CSPQKTDTQYF. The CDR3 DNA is TGCAGTCCACAGAAAACAGATACGCAGTATTTT.

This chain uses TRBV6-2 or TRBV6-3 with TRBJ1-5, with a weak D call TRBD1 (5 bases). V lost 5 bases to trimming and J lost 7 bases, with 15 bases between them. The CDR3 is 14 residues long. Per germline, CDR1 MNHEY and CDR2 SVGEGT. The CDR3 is CASSPAREAQPQHF. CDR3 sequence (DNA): TGTGCCAGCAGTCCAGCCAGGGAGGCGCAGCCCCAGCATTTT.

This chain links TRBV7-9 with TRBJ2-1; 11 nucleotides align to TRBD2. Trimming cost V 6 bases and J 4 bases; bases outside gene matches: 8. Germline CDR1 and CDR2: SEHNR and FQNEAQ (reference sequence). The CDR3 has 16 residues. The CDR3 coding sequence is TGTGCCAGCAGATTTAGCGGGGGGGCGCAGTACAATGAGCAGTTCTTC. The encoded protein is CASRFSGGAQYNEQFF.

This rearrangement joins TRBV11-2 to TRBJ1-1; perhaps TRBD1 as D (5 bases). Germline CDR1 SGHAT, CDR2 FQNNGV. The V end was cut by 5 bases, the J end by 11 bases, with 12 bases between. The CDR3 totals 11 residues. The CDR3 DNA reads TGTGCCAGCAGCCTCCAGGGCCCGGCTTTCTTT. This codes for CASSLQGPAFF.

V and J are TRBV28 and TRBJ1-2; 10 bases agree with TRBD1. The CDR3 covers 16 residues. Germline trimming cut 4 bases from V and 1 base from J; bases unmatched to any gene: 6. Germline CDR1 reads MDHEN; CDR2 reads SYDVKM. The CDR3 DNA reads TGTGCCAGCAGTTCTATCCGGGACAGGGGTAACTATGGCTACACCTTC. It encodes CASSSIRDRGNYGYTF.

In DNA form, the CDR3 reads TGTGCCACCAGCAGAGGTCGGGACTATGGCTACACCTTC. It specifies CATSRGRDYGYTF. The chain is built from TRBV15 and TRBJ1-2; D unresolved. V was pared by 1 base and J by 3 bases, with 6 bases between. The CDR3 length is 13 residues. CDR1 LNHNV and CDR2 YYDKDF come from the germline V gene (reference sequence).

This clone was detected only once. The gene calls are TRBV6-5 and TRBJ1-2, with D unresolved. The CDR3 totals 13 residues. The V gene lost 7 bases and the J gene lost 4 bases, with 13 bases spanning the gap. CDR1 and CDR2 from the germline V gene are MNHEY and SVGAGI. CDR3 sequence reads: CASKKEGGYGYTF. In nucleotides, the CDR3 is TGTGCCAGCAAGAAGGAGGGCGGCTATGGCTACACCTTC.

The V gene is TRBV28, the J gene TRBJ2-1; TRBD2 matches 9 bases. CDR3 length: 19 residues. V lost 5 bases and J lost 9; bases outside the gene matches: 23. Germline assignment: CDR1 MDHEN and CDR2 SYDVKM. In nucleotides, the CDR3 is TGTGCCAGCAGTCCCACGTTTGCGGGGGGGAGGTTTGCGTCAGGTGAGCAGTTCTTC. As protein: CASSPTFAGGRFASGEQFF.

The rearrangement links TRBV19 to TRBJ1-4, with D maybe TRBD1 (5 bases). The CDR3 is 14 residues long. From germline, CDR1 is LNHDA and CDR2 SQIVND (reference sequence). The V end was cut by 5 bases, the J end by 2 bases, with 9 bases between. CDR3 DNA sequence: TGTGCCAGTAGTGAAAGGGGTACTAATGAAAAACTGTTTTTT. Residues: CASSERGTNEKLFF.

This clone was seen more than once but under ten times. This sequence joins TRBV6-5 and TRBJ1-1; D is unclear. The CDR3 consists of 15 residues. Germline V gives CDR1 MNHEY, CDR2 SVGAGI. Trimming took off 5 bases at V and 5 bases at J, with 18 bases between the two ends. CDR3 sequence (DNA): TGTGCCAGCAGTCTGAAATCGGGAGTCAGTACTGAAGCTTTCTTT. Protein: CASSLKSGVSTEAFF.

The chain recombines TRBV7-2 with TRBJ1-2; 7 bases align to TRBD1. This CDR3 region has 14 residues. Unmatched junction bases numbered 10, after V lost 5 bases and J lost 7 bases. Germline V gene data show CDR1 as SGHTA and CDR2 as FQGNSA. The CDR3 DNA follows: TGTGCCAGCAGCATCAAAGGGGGCGCGAGTGGCTACACCTTC. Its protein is CASSIKGGASGYTF.

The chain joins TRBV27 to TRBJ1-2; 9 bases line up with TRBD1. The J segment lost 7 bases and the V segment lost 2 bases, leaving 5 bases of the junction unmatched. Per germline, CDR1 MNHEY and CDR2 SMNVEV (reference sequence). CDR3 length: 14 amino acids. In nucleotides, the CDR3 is TGTGCCAGCAGTTTAATGGGACAGGGCTTTGGCTACACCTTC. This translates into CASSLMGQGFGYTF.

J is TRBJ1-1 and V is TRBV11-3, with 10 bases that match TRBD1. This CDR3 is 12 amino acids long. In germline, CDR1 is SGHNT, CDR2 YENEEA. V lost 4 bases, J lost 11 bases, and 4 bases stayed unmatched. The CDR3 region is CASSSTGGTAFF. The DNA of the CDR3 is TGTGCCAGCAGCTCGACAGGGGGCACGGCTTTCTTT. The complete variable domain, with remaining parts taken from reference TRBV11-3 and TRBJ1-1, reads EAGVVQSPRYKIIEKKQPVAFWCNPISGHNTLYWYLQNLGQGPELLIRYENEEAVDDSQLPKDRFSAERLKGVDSTLKIQPAELGDSAVYLCASSSTGGTAFFGQGTRLTVV.